A selection of T cell receptor beta chains follows, all from one sample in a study of T cells after posttransplantation cyclophosphamide. TCRdb's table, derived via immunoSEQ multiplex PCR, lists solely in-frame clones and lacks some. Of around 23,000 clones listed, about 86% were seen once; the top ten hold more than 2%. Sequenced material: PBMCs, taken roughly a year after allogeneic stem cell transplant with calcineurin inhibitor and methotrexate. The receptors originated from a female patient between 25 and 45 years old who received an allogeneic stem cell transplant from an unrelated donor, was CMV-positive, and had acute and chronic GVHD. Some T cells may trace back to the graft donor. Each CDR3 is given with its conserved first and last residue. The order of the fields is J gene, V gene, CDR3 protein.

j_call: TRBJ2-1
v_call: TRBV30
cdr3_aa: CAWTTGTSGGNEQFF

j_call: TRBJ2-3
v_call: TRBV27
cdr3_aa: CASSWGVGTDTQYF

j_call: TRBJ2-7
v_call: TRBV30
cdr3_aa: CAWSISEREQYF

j_call: TRBJ2-5
v_call: TRBV18
cdr3_aa: CASSPAEVRETQYF

j_call: TRBJ2-7
v_call: TRBV6-5
cdr3_aa: CASRAIGSSYEQYF

j_call: TRBJ2-7
v_call: TRBV6-1
cdr3_aa: CASSTRPGWVYEQYF

j_call: TRBJ2-2
v_call: TRBV5-4
cdr3_aa: CASSPPTGELFF

j_call: TRBJ2-7
v_call: TRBV4-2
cdr3_aa: CASSQVSSGAPYEQYF

j_call: TRBJ1-6
v_call: TRBV18
cdr3_aa: CASSPGTGGPNSPLHF

j_call: TRBJ2-7
v_call: TRBV19
cdr3_aa: CASGETSGRNYEQYF

j_call: TRBJ2-3
v_call: TRBV9
cdr3_aa: CASSVASGGADTQYF

j_call: TRBJ2-3
v_call: TRBV9
cdr3_aa: CASSVNWGGTQYF

j_call: TRBJ2-1
v_call: TRBV19
cdr3_aa: CASRLPGGKGNEQFF

j_call: TRBJ2-1
v_call: TRBV7-6
cdr3_aa: CASMRLAGFHNEQFF

j_call: TRBJ1-3
v_call: TRBV6-6
cdr3_aa: CASSFSSTIYF

j_call: TRBJ1-3
v_call: TRBV30
cdr3_aa: CAWSNNPSGNTIYF

j_call: TRBJ1-1
v_call: TRBV6-6
cdr3_aa: CATRMGGTEAFF

j_call: TRBJ2-5
v_call: TRBV5-5
cdr3_aa: CASSLDRSLGQETQYF

j_call: TRBJ2-7
v_call: TRBV7-9
cdr3_aa: CASSLTDTHYEQYF

j_call: TRBJ1-3
v_call: TRBV7-9
cdr3_aa: CASRADSGNTIYF

j_call: TRBJ2-6
v_call: TRBV19
cdr3_aa: CATRLGGQGANVLTF

j_call: TRBJ1-2
v_call: TRBV11-2
cdr3_aa: CASSLQGNGYTF

j_call: TRBJ1-2
v_call: TRBV4-1
cdr3_aa: CASSQVSRGPGGYTF